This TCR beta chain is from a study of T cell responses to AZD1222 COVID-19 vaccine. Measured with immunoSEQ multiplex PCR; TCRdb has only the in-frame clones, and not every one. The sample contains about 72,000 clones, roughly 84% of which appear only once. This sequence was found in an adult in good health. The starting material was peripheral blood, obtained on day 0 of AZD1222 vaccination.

CDR3 region: CASTKAGTRTDTQYF. CDR3 nucleotides: TGTGCCAGCACGAAAGCGGGGACACGCACAGATACGCAGTATTTT. V gene TRBV6-5 combines with J gene TRBJ2-3; perhaps TRBD2 as D (7 bases). The V end lost 7 bases, the J end lost 1 base, and 15 bases lay between the germline ends. The length of the CDR3 is 15 residues. Germline CDR1 reads MNHEY; CDR2 reads SVGAGI.